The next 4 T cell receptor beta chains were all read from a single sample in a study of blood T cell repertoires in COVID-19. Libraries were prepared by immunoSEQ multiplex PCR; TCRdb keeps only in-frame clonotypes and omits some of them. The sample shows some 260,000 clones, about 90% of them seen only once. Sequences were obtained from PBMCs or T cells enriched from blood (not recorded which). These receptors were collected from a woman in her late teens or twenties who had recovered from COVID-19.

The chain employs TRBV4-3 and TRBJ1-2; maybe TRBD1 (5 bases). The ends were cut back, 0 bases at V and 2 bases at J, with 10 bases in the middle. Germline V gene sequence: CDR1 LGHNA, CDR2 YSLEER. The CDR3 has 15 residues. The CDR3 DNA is TGCGCCAGCAGCCAAGATCGTTGGGGCAACTATGGCTACACCTTC. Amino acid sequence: CASSQDRWGNYGYTF.

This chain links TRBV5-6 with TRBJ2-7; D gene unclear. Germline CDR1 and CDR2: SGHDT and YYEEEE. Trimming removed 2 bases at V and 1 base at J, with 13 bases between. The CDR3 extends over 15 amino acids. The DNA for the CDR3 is TGTGCCAGCAGCTTTCAGACGAGGAATTCCTACGAGCAGTACTTC. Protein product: CASSFQTRNSYEQYF.

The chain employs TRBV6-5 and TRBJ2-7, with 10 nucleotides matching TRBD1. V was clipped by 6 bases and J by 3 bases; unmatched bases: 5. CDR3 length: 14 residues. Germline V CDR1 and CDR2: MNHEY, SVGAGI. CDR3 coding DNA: TGTGCCAGCAGAACCGGGACAGGGGACTACGAGCAGTACTTC. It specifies CASRTGTGDYEQYF.

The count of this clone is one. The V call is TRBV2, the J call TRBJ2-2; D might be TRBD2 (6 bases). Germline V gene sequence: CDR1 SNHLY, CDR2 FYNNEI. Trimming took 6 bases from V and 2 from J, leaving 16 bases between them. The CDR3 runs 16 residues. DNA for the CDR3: TGTGCCAGCAGGGGCCGGGGACTGAAAAACACCGGGGAGCTGTTTTTT. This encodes CASRGRGLKNTGELFF.